What follows is one T cell receptor (beta chain) and its context. These data belong to a study of T cells in Graves' hyperthyroidism and ophthalmopathy. Amplification targeted TCR beta CDR3 regions from RNA transcripts. RT-PCR in the first round (using the HTBI primer set) targeted the TCR CDR3. Each CDR3 protein is one row after TCRdb ran MiXCR on the multiplex PCR reads. Seen here are about 610,000 distinct CDR3 sequences, 46% observed once, and the top ten hold about 8.3%. The germline V gene has CDR1 SGHTS and CDR2 YDEGEE. Trimming took off 1 base at V and 1 base at J, with 8 bases between the two ends. The CDR3 runs 14 residues.

The receptor comes from a woman aged 18-30 years with Graves' hyperthyroidism. This sequence joins TRBV5-8 and TRBJ1-2; D uncertain. The sequencing sample was made of peripheral blood or thyroid tissue (not recorded which). Here the CDR3 reads CASSLYKGNYGYTF. CDR3 DNA sequence: TGTGCCAGCAGCTTGTATAAGGGTAACTATGGCTACACCTTC.